This T cell receptor beta chain was documented in a study of T cell repertoires in cytomegalovirus infection. The CDR3 has 15 amino acids. The germline V gene has CDR1 SEHNR and CDR2 FQNEAQ (reference sequence). Deletions cut 1 base from V and 0 bases from J, with 7 bases between. A remark on this clonotype: Its antigen remains unidentified.

TCRdb reprocessed the reads via MiXCR and lists one record per CDR3 protein. Of around 570,000 distinct CDR3 sequences in the sample, around two fifths were seen once. Notes on the study in general: Clonotypes of TCR beta that were HLA-C-restricted and CMV-specific dominated the ex vivo response.

The sample here was cultured PBMCs, taken from culture after CMV antigen stimulation. The TCR sequence derives from a human donor in good health (CMV status not recorded). Some clones in this sample may be carry-over from other donors' samples. The chain is built from TRBV7-9 and TRBJ1-5; D not resolved. This chain's CDR3 is CASSLDGFSNQPQHF. DNA for the CDR3: TGTGCCAGCAGCTTAGATGGGTTTAGCAATCAGCCCCAGCATTTT.